This T cell receptor beta chain appears in the sequencing data of a study of monozygotic twins with inflammatory bowel disease. Study-level findings and limits: Patients with IBD had less TCRbeta diversity (inverse Simpson) than their healthy co-twins.

Per-sample cDNA came from eight separate reactions. The template switching step added UMIs that contained a 6-nucleotide sample barcode. With the 5' RACE reads reprocessed, TCRdb shows one record per CDR3 protein and no DNA. The repertoire table contains fewer than 550,000 distinct CDR3 sequences. Donors each gave approximately 2.6 ml of blood. In regard to this clonotype: Its matching antigen is unknown.

Germline CDR1 SGHTA, CDR2 FQGNSA. There are 15 residues in the CDR3. Specimen: blood. The receptor was isolated from a human donor with ulcerative colitis or Crohn's disease, or a healthy co-twin of an affected twin (not recorded which). This sequence joins TRBV7-2 and TRBJ2-1. The CDR3 protein is CASSLAGVVRNEQFF. Together with reference TRBV7-2 and TRBJ2-1, the CDR3 gives the full variable domain: GAGVSQSPSNKVTEKGKDVELRCDPISGHTALYWYRQSLGQGLEFLIYFQGNSAPDKSGLPSDRFSAERTGGSVSTLTIQRTQQEDSAVYLCASSLAGVVRNEQFFGPGTRLTVL.